The next 29 T cell receptor beta chains were all read from a single sample in a study of blood T cell repertoires in COVID-19. The method was immunoSEQ multiplex PCR; TCRdb's version includes in-frame clones alone and lacks a portion of them. This table has about 320,000 clones, under 90% appearing once. The sequencing sample was made of PBMCs or T cells enriched from blood (not recorded which). The source of these receptors is a man in his sixties who had recovered from COVID-19.

This rearrangement joins TRBV7-2 to TRBJ2-3; 8 bases line up with TRBD2. Trimming at V came to 0 bases and at J to 4 bases, leaving 6 bases not matched to a gene. The germline V gene encodes CDR1 SGHTA and CDR2 FQGNSA. The CDR3 consists of 16 residues. The CDR3 loop is CASSLALAGGADTQYF. The CDR3 bases are TGTGCCAGCAGCTTAGCGCTGGCGGGAGGAGCAGATACGCAGTATTTT.

This sequence joins TRBV5-3 and TRBJ2-7; 9 bases map to TRBD2. TRBV5-3 carries the ORF label, with uncertain function. The trim removed 1 base at V and 4 bases at J, leaving 21 bases unmatched. The CDR3 has 20 amino acids. DNA of the CDR3: TGTGCCAGAAGCTTGCCCCAAGGAGAGGTAATTAGCGGGAGTTATTACGAGCAGTACTTC. It is translated as CARSLPQGEVISGSYYEQYF.

The V gene is TRBV18, the J gene TRBJ2-7; 7 bases line up with TRBD1. The J segment lost 3 bases and the V segment lost 3 bases, leaving 5 bases of the junction unmatched. CDR3 length equals 14 residues. Germline V lookup: CDR1 KGHSH, CDR2 LQKENI. Written as DNA, the CDR3 is TGTGCCAGCTCACCTCTCCGGGACAGCTACGAGCAGTACTTC. This sequence encodes CASSPLRDSYEQYF.

The chain joins TRBV6-1 to TRBJ1-6; no definite D call. Trimming took off 2 bases at V and 6 bases at J, with 14 bases between the two ends. CDR1 is MNHNS and CDR2 is SASEGT in the germline V gene. The CDR3 sequence is 16 residues long. The CDR3: CASSELAGRINSPLHF. The CDR3 bases are TGTGCCAGCAGTGAACTAGCGGGCAGGATTAATTCACCCCTCCACTTT.

This chain uses TRBV5-4 with TRBJ2-1, with 16 bases matching TRBD2. The V and J ends lost 4 bases and 13 bases, in that order; junction bases with no gene match: 5. The CDR3 is made up of 14 amino acids. Germline V lookup: CDR1 SGHNT, CDR2 YYREEE (reference sequence). This chain's CDR3 is CASSPGTSGRAQFF. CDR3 DNA: TGTGCCAGCAGCCCCGGGACTAGCGGGAGGGCCCAGTTCTTC.

The gene calls are TRBV30 and TRBJ2-3; 11 nucleotides agree with TRBD2. The V and J ends lost 3 bases and 6 bases, in that order; junction bases with no gene match: 2. Germline V lookup: CDR1 GTSNPN, CDR2 SVGIG (reference sequence). This CDR3 is built from 13 residues. The CDR3 coding sequence is TGTGCCTGGAGCGCTAGCGGGAGGGATACGCAGTATTTT. Translated: CAWSASGRDTQYF.

In DNA form, the CDR3 reads TGCGCCAGCAGCCAAGAACGGGGGACGGTATACGAGCAGTACTTC. Translation gives CASSQERGTVYEQYF. The chain combines TRBV4-1 with TRBJ2-7, with D perhaps TRBD2 (6 bases). The CDR3 loop spans 15 amino acids. CDR1 and CDR2 (germline): MGHRA, YSYEKL. Trimming left V 0 bases short and J 4 bases short, with 13 bases between.

This clone was seen a single time. The chain joins TRBV7-2 to TRBJ2-7; 9 positions match TRBD2. Germline loops: CDR1 SGHTA, CDR2 FQGNSA. V was clipped by 2 bases and J by 2 bases; unmatched bases: 4. The CDR3 runs to 15 residues. CDR3 protein: CASSLTSGSTYEQYF. CDR3 DNA: TGTGCCAGCAGCTTAACTAGCGGGTCGACCTACGAGCAGTACTTC.

This chain connects TRBV5-1 to TRBJ2-3; 9 bases match TRBD2. The CDR3 is made up of 16 amino acids. Looked up from germline, CDR1 is SGHRS and CDR2 is YFSETQ. Trimming cost V 4 bases and J 0 bases; bases outside gene matches: 6. CDR3 sequence (DNA): TGCGCCAGCAGCACCGGGCGGGAGGGCAGCACAGATACGCAGTATTTT. Translated, it gives CASSTGREGSTDTQYF.

This sequence joins TRBV27 and TRBJ2-3, with D perhaps TRBD1 (6 bases). Trimming removed 0 bases from V and 6 bases from J, with 10 bases in between. The CDR3 runs 14 residues. Germline-derived CDR1 and CDR2 are MNHEY and SMNVEV (reference sequence). The DNA for the CDR3 is TGTGCCAGCAGTTTATCGGCCAGGGGTGATACGCAGTATTTT. Amino acids: CASSLSARGDTQYF.

The J gene is TRBJ2-7, the V gene TRBV7-2; 9 bases match TRBD1. CDR1 is SGHTA and CDR2 is FQGNSA in the germline V gene. There are 16 residues in the CDR3. V lost 4 bases, J lost 2 bases, and 9 bases stayed unmatched. Written as DNA, the CDR3 is TGTGCCAGCAGCTCCCCCCCCGGGACAGGGACCTACGAGCAGTACTTC. It specifies CASSSPPGTGTYEQYF.

V gene TRBV27 combines with J gene TRBJ1-5, with 11 bases that match TRBD1. V dropped 1 base and J dropped 4; count of bases not matched to a gene: 3. The germline gives CDR1 MNHEY, CDR2 SMNVEV (reference sequence). CDR3 length: 16 amino acids. The CDR3 protein is CASSLYGTGGNQPQHF. DNA for the CDR3: TGTGCCAGCAGTTTATACGGGACAGGGGGGAATCAGCCCCAGCATTTT.

This clone was seen once. The V and J genes are TRBV7-9 and TRBJ2-7; D possibly corresponds to TRBD1 (6 bases). The V end was cut by 5 bases, the J end by 6 bases, with 17 bases between. The CDR3 covers 14 residues. Germline V gene sequence: CDR1 SEHNR, CDR2 FQNEAQ (reference sequence). In DNA form, the CDR3 reads TGTGCCAGCAGCCCTCGACAGGCCACCCGCGAGCAGTACTTC. This translates into CASSPRQATREQYF. Looking up the rest from reference TRBV7-9 and TRBJ2-7 gives the full variable domain: DTGVSQNPRHKITKRGQNVTFRCDPISEHNRLYWYRQTLGQGPEFLTYFQNEAQLEKSRLLSDRFSAERPKGSFSTLEIQRTEQGDSAMYLCASSPRQATREQYFGPGTRLTVT.

The rearrangement links TRBV20-1 to TRBJ1-6; unclear D gene. Germline V gene data show CDR1 as DFQATT and CDR2 as SNEGSKA (reference sequence). CDR3 length: 13 residues. Deletions cut 6 bases from V and 9 bases from J, with 15 bases between. The CDR3 reads CSASGSGGSPLHF. The DNA for the CDR3 is TGCAGTGCCAGTGGGTCGGGTGGTTCACCCCTCCACTTT.

The chain has TRBV5-1 and TRBJ2-7; 16 bases align to TRBD2. This CDR3 has 17 residues. V lost 4 bases to trimming and J lost 5 bases; unmatched junction nucleotides: 9. CDR1 and CDR2 from the germline V gene are SGHRS and YFSETQ. CDR3 sequence reads: CASSTGTSGRAAHEQYF. Here the CDR3 DNA reads TGCGCCAGCAGCACCGGGACTAGCGGGAGGGCCGCTCACGAGCAGTACTTC.

This clone was recorded once. The chain carries TRBV19 and TRBJ2-1; 9 nucleotides line up with TRBD2. Germline CDR1 reads LNHDA; CDR2 reads SQIVND (reference sequence). The CDR3 is 15 amino acids. The V and J ends lost 7 bases and 2 bases, in that order; junction bases with no gene match: 6. Here the CDR3 reads CASKRTSEAYNEQFF. The CDR3 bases are TGTGCCAGTAAGAGGACTAGCGAAGCCTACAATGAGCAGTTCTTC.

V is TRBV11-2 and J is TRBJ1-4; weak D call: TRBD1 (6 bases). V was shortened by 4 bases and J by 4 bases, with 13 bases between the two germline ends. The germline V gene has CDR1 SGHAT and CDR2 FQNNGV. The CDR3 has 15 amino acids. DNA of the CDR3: TGTGCCAGCAGCTACCAGGGGTGGCGTAATGAAAAACTGTTTTTT. Translated, it gives CASSYQGWRNEKLFF.

The chain uses TRBV28 and TRBJ1-5; tentatively, D is TRBD1 (5 bases). Trimming left V 6 bases short and J 0 bases short, with 9 bases between. Germline CDR1 MDHEN, CDR2 SYDVKM. The CDR3 totals 14 residues. The CDR3 DNA reads TGTGCCAGCAGCCACGGGGGTAGCAATCAGCCCCAGCATTTT. It translates to CASSHGGSNQPQHF.

In its sample, this clone was seen once. The V call is TRBV5-8, the J call TRBJ2-5, with D possibly being TRBD2 (5 bases). The CDR3 totals 15 residues. Looked up from germline, CDR1 is SGHTS and CDR2 is YDEGEE. The V and J ends lost 4 bases and 5 bases respectively, with 18 bases between them. The DNA for the CDR3 is TGTGCCAGCAGCCGGGATCCAGGTGACCGGGAGACCCAGTACTTC. Amino acids: CASSRDPGDRETQYF.

About this clone itself: Within the sample, other DNA sequences also encode this same CDR3. This CDR3 is CATSRGNEQFF. The CDR3, as DNA: TGTGCCACCAGCCGGGGGAATGAGCAGTTCTTC. The chain uses TRBV24-1 and TRBJ2-1; D is possibly TRBD2 (6 bases). With 7 bases removed from V and 7 bases from J, the gap between germline ends came to 7 bases. The CDR3 runs 11 residues. Germline values: CDR1 KGHDR, CDR2 SFDVKD.

CDR3 sequence reads: CASSSPGTMTQYF. In DNA form, the CDR3 reads TGTGCCAGCAGCTCCCCCGGGACTATGACGCAGTATTTT. J is TRBJ2-3 and V is TRBV7-3; 7 bases are a match to TRBD2. Trimming took 4 bases from V and 9 from J; bases not matched to a gene: 7. The CDR3 extends over 13 amino acids. The germline V gene encodes CDR1 SGHTA and CDR2 FQGTGA. Full variable domain (rest looked up from reference TRBV7-3 and TRBJ2-3): GAGVSQTPSNKVTEKGKYVELRCDPISGHTALYWYRQSLGQGPEFLIYFQGTGAADDSGLPNDRFFAVRPEGSVSTLKIQRTERGDSAVYLCASSSPGTMTQYFGPGTRLTVL.

The chain links TRBV27 to TRBJ2-5; tentative D call: TRBD1 (6 bases). Germline CDR1 MNHEY, CDR2 SMNVEV (reference sequence). The CDR3 is 16 residues long. V lost 3 bases and J lost 4, with 18 bases in between. The CDR3 spells CASSFGTPQGRETQYF. CDR3 bases: TGTGCCAGCAGTTTTGGCACCCCCCAGGGGCGAGAGACCCAGTACTTC.

This rearrangement joins TRBV28 to TRBJ1-5, with TRBD1 as a possible D gene (6 bases). CDR1 is MDHEN and CDR2 is SYDVKM in the germline V gene. Trimming cost V 2 bases and J 6 bases, with 11 bases left between them. This CDR3 is 14 amino acids long. In nucleotides, the CDR3 is TGTGCCAGCAGTTTAACAGGGAGCGCTCAGCCCCAGCATTTT. This encodes CASSLTGSAQPQHF.

The chain links TRBV10-3 to TRBJ1-4, with D possibly matching TRBD1 (6 bases). Germline V gives CDR1 ENHRY, CDR2 SYGVKD. The V gene lost 5 bases and the J gene lost 3 bases, with 10 bases spanning the gap. The CDR3 is made up of 14 amino acids. The CDR3 is CAISKGVSNEKLFF. DNA for the CDR3: TGTGCCATCAGTAAGGGGGTTTCTAATGAAAAACTGTTTTTT.

V and J are TRBV25-1 and TRBJ2-2, with D possibly TRBD2 on 5 matching bases. Germline lookup yields CDR1 MGHDK and CDR2 SYGVNS. Trimming left V 7 bases short and J 1 base short, with 16 bases between. The CDR3 is 16 amino acids. The CDR3 loop reads CASTPTPGVNTGELFF. The CDR3 nucleotides are TGTGCCAGCACCCCTACCCCCGGGGTGAACACCGGGGAGCTGTTTTTT.

This clone was picked up one time. This chain joins TRBV2 and TRBJ2-1; 7 bases map to TRBD2. The CDR3 loop spans 15 amino acids. Unmatched junction bases numbered 6, after V lost 3 bases and J lost 4 bases. Germline V CDR1 and CDR2: SNHLY, FYNNEI. CDR3 region: CASSEASGPYNEQFF. The CDR3, as DNA: TGTGCCAGCAGTGAGGCTAGCGGCCCTTACAATGAGCAGTTCTTC.

The chain is built from TRBV18 and TRBJ2-7; 8 nucleotides agree with TRBD2. Trimming removed 0 bases from V and 7 bases from J; junction bases left unmatched: 8. The CDR3 length is 15 residues. The germline V gene has CDR1 KGHSH and CDR2 LQKENI. The CDR3 nucleotides read TGTGCCAGCTCACCACCGGGACTAGAGGTAGGGGAGCAGTACTTC. Translation: CASSPPGLEVGEQYF.

The gene calls are TRBV29-1 and TRBJ2-7; D unresolved. The V gene's germline CDR1 is SQVTM and CDR2 ANQGSEA. Trimming pared 4 bases from V and 7 bases from J, leaving 11 bases between. This CDR3 has 11 residues. The chain's CDR3 is CSVVGLREQYF. CDR3 sequence (DNA): TGCAGCGTTGTAGGCTTGAGGGAGCAGTACTTC.

This clone occurred once. Written as DNA, the CDR3 is TGTGCCACCAGTGATCGAGTGTCAGGGACAGGGTACACAGATACGCAGTATTTT. Its translation is CATSDRVSGTGYTDTQYF. The chain couples TRBV24-1 to TRBJ2-3, with 9 positions matching TRBD1. The V gene's germline CDR1 is KGHDR and CDR2 SFDVKD. CDR3 length: 18 amino acids. Losses at the gene ends were 3 bases for V and 2 bases for J; bases not matched to a gene: 11.